These 27 T cell receptor beta chains originate from one sample sequenced in a study of blood T cell repertoires in COVID-19. Profiled with immunoSEQ multiplex PCR; TCRdb holds only in-frame clones, not every one. The table shows more than 85,000 clones, with roughly 82% occurring only once. Material for sequencing was peripheral blood. These TCRs come from a man aged 80 or over with acute or convalescent COVID-19.

The gene calls are TRBV2 and TRBJ2-6; 10 bases are shared with TRBD1. The V gene's germline CDR1 is SNHLY and CDR2 FYNNEI. This CDR3 region has 18 residues. The junction had 6 bases not matched to a gene; V was cut back by 4 bases and J by 0 bases. Here the CDR3 reads CASSARQGASSGANVLTF. CDR3 sequence (DNA): TGTGCCAGCAGTGCCCGACAGGGGGCCTCCTCTGGGGCCAACGTCCTGACTTTC.

The chain has TRBV7-2 and TRBJ2-5; D unresolved. Germline V gene sequence: CDR1 SGHTA, CDR2 FQGNSA. The CDR3 has 14 residues. Trimming pared 1 base from V and 5 bases from J, leaving 11 bases between. The CDR3 region has the DNA TGTGCCAGCAGCTTAGACCCCCGCGCGGAGACCCAGTACTTC. This gives the protein CASSLDPRAETQYF.

The rearrangement uses TRBV4-3 and TRBJ1-5; D gene uncertain. The CDR3 loop spans 15 amino acids. Germline CDR1 is LGHNA and CDR2 is YSLEER. V was shortened by 0 bases and J by 6 bases, with 12 bases between the two germline ends. This chain's CDR3 is CASSQETRRVQPQHF. The CDR3 bases are TGCGCCAGCAGCCAAGAAACGAGGAGGGTTCAGCCCCAGCATTTT.

The V gene is TRBV6-5, the J gene TRBJ1-4; TRBD1 matches 7 bases. Per the germline V gene, CDR1 is MNHEY and CDR2 is SVGAGI. V shed 5 bases and J 4 bases; nucleotides not matched to a gene: 7. The CDR3 runs to 15 residues. Here the CDR3 DNA reads TGTGCCAGCAGTACGCTGACAGGGAGTAATGAAAAACTGTTTTTT. It codes for CASSTLTGSNEKLFF.

This clone appeared many times. V gene TRBV6-2 or TRBV6-3 combines with J gene TRBJ1-2; 10 nucleotides line up with TRBD1. V lost 4 bases to trimming and J lost 8 bases; unmatched junction nucleotides: 16. Germline V gene data show CDR1 as MNHEY and CDR2 as SVGEGT. The CDR3 loop spans 17 amino acids. CDR3 loop: CASSSTGIRQGARGYTF. CDR3 bases: TGTGCCAGCAGTTCCACTGGGATACGACAGGGGGCGCGGGGCTACACCTTC.

The chain recombines TRBV5-1 with TRBJ2-3, with TRBD2 matching over 9 bases. Germline V gene data show CDR1 as SGHRS and CDR2 as YFSETQ. The CDR3 consists of 16 residues. V was clipped by 4 bases and J by 2 bases; unmatched bases: 8. The CDR3 spells CASSVGTSLTTDTQYF. The CDR3 DNA reads as TGCGCCAGCAGCGTCGGGACTAGCCTTACCACAGATACGCAGTATTTT.

This clone has more than one count but fewer than ten. This chain connects TRBV11-2 to TRBJ2-7; 7 bases fit TRBD1. The CDR3 loop spans 12 amino acids. Unmatched junction bases numbered 4, after V lost 5 bases and J lost 6 bases. CDR1 and CDR2 from the germline V gene are SGHAT and FQNNGV. CDR3 amino acids: CASSQQGTEQYF. The CDR3, as DNA: TGTGCCAGCAGCCAACAGGGGACCGAGCAGTACTTC.

J is TRBJ2-7 and V is TRBV7-2, with a tentative D call TRBD2 (7 bases). CDR1 SGHTA and CDR2 FQGNSA come from the germline V gene. V lost 5 bases, J lost 3 bases, and 14 bases lay in between. There are 14 residues in the CDR3. The DNA for the CDR3 is TGTGCCAGCAGCCGGACGGGGGGCAACTACGAGCAGTACTTC. Its protein is CASSRTGGNYEQYF.

The chain combines TRBV19 with TRBJ2-1; TRBD2 aligns across 13 bases. Germline-derived CDR1 and CDR2 are LNHDA and SQIVND (reference sequence). The CDR3 extends over 13 amino acids. Germline trimming cut 10 bases from V and 5 bases from J; bases unmatched to any gene: 2. The CDR3 DNA is TGTGCCATTGGACTAGCGGGAGACAATGAGCAGTTCTTC. It is translated as CAIGLAGDNEQFF.

The chain joins TRBV30 to TRBJ1-1; 8 bases align to TRBD1. Germline CDR1 reads GTSNPN; CDR2 reads SVGIG (reference sequence). With 2 bases clipped from V and 0 bases from J, the junction kept 5 bases outside the gene matches. This CDR3 has 15 amino acids. In DNA, the CDR3 is TGTGCCTGGAGTCGACAGGGGCCTTTGAACACTGAAGCTTTCTTT. Amino acid sequence: CAWSRQGPLNTEAFF.

This chain joins TRBV11-2 and TRBJ1-2; D remains unclear. The length of the CDR3 is 12 residues. CDR1 and CDR2 from the germline V gene are SGHAT and FQNNGV. V lost 11 bases and J lost 8, with 18 bases in between. The DNA for the CDR3 is TGTGCCTCTCGCCCCAGTCTTAAGGGCTACACCTTC. Amino acids: CASRPSLKGYTF.

This chain connects TRBV12-3 or TRBV12-4 to TRBJ1-2; D is perhaps TRBD1 (6 bases). CDR3 length equals 12 residues. Trimming cost V 0 bases and J 7 bases, with 6 bases left between them. The CDR3 reads CASSLAGGGYTF. CDR3 DNA sequence: TGTGCCAGCAGTTTAGCAGGGGGTGGCTACACCTTC.

The chain carries TRBV5-6 and TRBJ2-5; TRBD2 matches 9 bases. Germline V gene lookup returns CDR1 SGHDT and CDR2 YYEEEE. The junction had 9 bases not matched to a gene; V was cut back by 1 base and J by 5 bases. This CDR3 comprises 16 residues. CDR3 sequence reads: CASSLRLAGSRETQYF. CDR3 nucleotides: TGTGCCAGCAGCTTGAGGCTAGCGGGGTCAAGGGAGACCCAGTACTTC.

The V gene is TRBV27, the J gene TRBJ2-2, with 9 positions matching TRBD1. The CDR3 loop spans 13 amino acids. The junction had 3 bases not matched to a gene; V was cut back by 8 bases and J by 5 bases. CDR1 is MNHEY, CDR2 SMNVEV, per germline (reference sequence). The CDR3 reads CASGTGWTGELFF. For the CDR3, the DNA is TGTGCCAGCGGGACAGGGTGGACCGGGGAGCTGTTTTTT.

V is TRBV3-1 (or the pseudogene TRBV3-2) and J is TRBJ2-4, with 7 bases that match TRBD2. CDR1 and CDR2 (germline): LGHDT, YNNKEL (reference sequence). Trimming at V came to 7 bases and at J to 5 bases, leaving 8 bases not matched to a gene. This CDR3 contains 14 residues. This CDR3 is CASKSTGGQNIQYF. CDR3 DNA: TGTGCCAGCAAGTCGACGGGAGGTCAAAACATTCAGTACTTC.

The rearrangement joins TRBV3-1 (or the pseudogene TRBV3-2) to TRBJ2-7; TRBD2 matches 10 bases. The CDR3 length is 16 residues. Germline V CDR1 and CDR2: LGHDT, YNNKEL (reference sequence). The trim removed 4 bases at V and 6 bases at J, leaving 12 bases unmatched. This CDR3 reads CASSPWLAGGAPEQYF. The CDR3, as DNA: TGTGCCAGCAGCCCCTGGTTAGCGGGGGGTGCCCCCGAGCAGTACTTC.

This chain's CDR3 is CASSQDRAFYNEQFF. The CDR3 DNA reads TGTGCCAGCAGCCAGGACAGGGCTTTCTACAATGAGCAGTTCTTC. J is TRBJ2-1 and V is TRBV3-1 (or the pseudogene TRBV3-2), with 8 bases aligning to TRBD1. The CDR3 has 15 amino acids. Germline values: CDR1 LGHDT, CDR2 YNNKEL (reference sequence). Trimming took 3 bases from V and 3 from J; bases not matched to a gene: 4.

The chain employs TRBV7-2 and TRBJ2-3, with 7 nucleotides matching TRBD1. The CDR3 contains 14 residues. Germline V gene lookup returns CDR1 SGHTA and CDR2 FQGNSA. V was clipped by 8 bases and J by 2 bases; unmatched bases: 7. The CDR3: CASGRDSYTDTQYF. CDR3 nucleotide sequence: TGTGCCAGCGGCCGGGACAGTTACACAGATACGCAGTATTTT.

In this sample, this clone turned up once. The chain couples TRBV19 to TRBJ2-1, with 10 nucleotides matching TRBD1. The CDR3 totals 17 residues. Germline CDR1 is LNHDA and CDR2 is SQIVND (reference sequence). The ends lost 3 bases at V and 5 bases at J; junction bases unmatched: 10. The CDR3 nucleotides read TGTGCCAGTAGTATCCGCCGGGGACAGGGGATCCACAATGAGCAGTTCTTC. Its protein is CASSIRRGQGIHNEQFF.

The V call is TRBV5-4, the J call TRBJ2-7; the D is unclear. Germline lookup yields CDR1 SGHNT and CDR2 YYREEE (reference sequence). The CDR3 runs 13 residues. The germline V and J ends were trimmed by 4 bases and 5 bases, with 13 bases remaining between them. The chain's CDR3 is CASSTRESHEQYF. CDR3 sequence (DNA): TGTGCCAGCAGCACGAGAGAGAGTCACGAGCAGTACTTC.

The chain links TRBV9 to TRBJ1-1; D not certain. The V end was cut by 0 bases, the J end by 8 bases, with 14 bases between. The CDR3 consists of 14 residues. CDR1 SGDLS and CDR2 YYNGEE come from the germline V gene. The CDR3 sequence: CASSVASEPREAFF. CDR3 coding DNA: TGTGCCAGCAGCGTAGCGTCAGAACCACGAGAAGCTTTCTTT. The full variable domain, in which reference TRBV9 and TRBJ1-1 provide the parts outside the CDR3, is DSGVTQTPKHLITATGQRVTLRCSPRSGDLSVYWYQQSLDQGLQFLIQYYNGEERAKGNILERFSAQQFPDLHSELNLSSLELGDSALYFCASSVASEPREAFFGQGTRLTVV.

This clone was counted once. The rearrangement links TRBV7-9 to TRBJ1-4, with D tentatively TRBD1 (5 bases). This CDR3 contains 17 residues. The germline V and J ends were trimmed by 1 base and 3 bases, with 15 bases remaining between them. Germline assignment: CDR1 SEHNR and CDR2 FQNEAQ (reference sequence). The CDR3 coding sequence is TGTGCCAGCAGCTTAGAAGCCAGGGTGGGCTCTAATGAAAAACTGTTTTTT. Amino acids: CASSLEARVGSNEKLFF.

This clone turned up a few times. V is TRBV10-2 and J is TRBJ1-6, with D hard to call. Germline CDR1 WSHSY, CDR2 SAAADI. CDR3 length equals 20 residues. Trimming shortened V by 5 bases and J by 0 bases, and 23 bases separated the two germline ends. The CDR3 region is CASSQYPGEGRSSYNSPLHF. The CDR3 region has the DNA TGCGCCAGCAGTCAATACCCCGGGGAGGGTAGGAGCTCCTATAATTCACCCCTCCACTTT.

In this sample, this clone turned up once. The V gene is TRBV28, the J gene TRBJ2-2; maybe TRBD2 (6 bases). The V gene lost 7 bases and the J gene lost 4 bases, with 10 bases spanning the gap. Germline V gives CDR1 MDHEN, CDR2 SYDVKM. CDR3 size: 13 residues. The CDR3: CASTLGGTGELFF. The DNA for the CDR3 is TGTGCCAGCACCCTCGGGGGCACCGGGGAGCTGTTTTTT.

The CDR3 sequence is CASSQDRLYGYTF. The CDR3 DNA is TGTGCCAGCAGTCAGGACAGGCTCTATGGCTACACCTTC. This sequence joins TRBV12-3 or TRBV12-4 and TRBJ1-2, with TRBD1 identical over 7 bases. J was trimmed by 4 bases and V by 5 bases; bases with no gene match: 4. The CDR3 contains 13 residues.

V gene TRBV5-1 combines with J gene TRBJ2-2, with TRBD2 matching 7 bases. The CDR3 runs to 14 residues. CDR1 and CDR2 (germline): SGHRS, YFSETQ. The trim removed 1 base at V and 6 bases at J, leaving 3 bases unmatched. The CDR3 DNA reads TGCGCCAGCAGCTTGTCGGGGGGATCCGGGGAGCTGTTTTTT. It specifies CASSLSGGSGELFF.

This rearrangement joins TRBV19 to TRBJ2-2; D might be TRBD2 (6 bases). V was clipped by 3 bases and J by 3 bases, with 17 bases between them. Germline assignment: CDR1 LNHDA and CDR2 SQIVND (reference sequence). The CDR3 extends over 17 amino acids. The CDR3 sequence: CASSMGRGYLDTGELFF. For the CDR3, the DNA is TGTGCCAGTAGTATGGGGCGGGGCTATTTGGACACCGGGGAGCTGTTTTTT.